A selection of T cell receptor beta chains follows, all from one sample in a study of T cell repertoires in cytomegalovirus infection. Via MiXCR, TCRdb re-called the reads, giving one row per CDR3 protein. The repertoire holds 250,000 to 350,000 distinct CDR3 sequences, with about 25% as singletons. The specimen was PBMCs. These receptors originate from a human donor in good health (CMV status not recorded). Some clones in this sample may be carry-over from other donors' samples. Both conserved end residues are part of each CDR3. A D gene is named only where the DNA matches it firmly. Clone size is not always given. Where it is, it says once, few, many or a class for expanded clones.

cdr3_aa: CSARVKGDSYQPQHF
cdr3_nt: TGCAGTGCTAGAGTAAAGGGGGACAGTTATCAGCCCCAGCATTTT
j_call: TRBJ1-5
v_call: TRBV20-1
clone_size: .
d_call: TRBD1

cdr3_aa: CASSYSGQGEIYTF
cdr3_nt: TGTGCCAGCAGTTACTCAGGACAGGGGGAAATCTACACCTTC
j_call: TRBJ1-2
v_call: TRBV6-6
clone_size: .
d_call: TRBD1

cdr3_aa: CASNNRATPEAFF
cdr3_nt: TGTGCCAGCAATAACAGGGCTACCCCTGAAGCTTTCTTT
j_call: TRBJ1-1
v_call: TRBV6-5
clone_size: .
d_call: .

cdr3_aa: CASSPAEISYEQYF
cdr3_nt: TGTGCCAGCAGCCCCGCTGAGATTTCCTACGAGCAGTACTTC
j_call: TRBJ2-7
v_call: TRBV7-8
clone_size: many
d_call: .

cdr3_aa: CSCTLMSGGSTDTQYF
cdr3_nt: TGCAGTTGCACGCTGATGAGCGGGGGAAGCACAGATACGCAGTATTTT
j_call: TRBJ2-3
v_call: TRBV20-1
clone_size: .
d_call: TRBD2

cdr3_aa: CASSLRDRGGYTF
cdr3_nt: TGTGCCAGCAGTTTGCGGGACAGGGGTGGCTACACCTTC
j_call: TRBJ1-2
v_call: TRBV28
clone_size: .
d_call: TRBD1

cdr3_aa: CASSHSNRDKETQYF
cdr3_nt: TGTGCCAGCAGCCATTCCAACCGGGACAAAGAGACCCAGTACTTC
j_call: TRBJ2-5
v_call: TRBV3-1
clone_size: few
d_call: .

cdr3_aa: CSVGGPDRGGGYTF
cdr3_nt: TGCAGCGTGGGGGGGCCGGACAGGGGTGGTGGCTACACCTTC
j_call: TRBJ1-2
v_call: TRBV29-1
clone_size: few
d_call: TRBD1

cdr3_aa: CASSKTDSFYGYTF
cdr3_nt: TGTGCCAGCAGTAAAACGGACAGCTTCTATGGCTACACCTTC
j_call: TRBJ1-2
v_call: TRBV6-1
clone_size: few
d_call: .

cdr3_aa: CSARPGETQYF
cdr3_nt: TGCAGTGCCCGACCTGGGGAGACCCAGTACTTC
j_call: TRBJ2-5
v_call: TRBV20-1
clone_size: .
d_call: .

cdr3_aa: CAITGTGGFNEQFF
cdr3_nt: TGTGCCATTACCGGGACAGGGGGTTTTAATGAGCAGTTCTTC
j_call: TRBJ2-1
v_call: TRBV10-3
clone_size: many
d_call: TRBD1

cdr3_aa: CASSFSTSGTGELFF
cdr3_nt: TGTGCCAGCAGCTTTTCGACTAGCGGCACCGGGGAGCTGTTTTTT
j_call: TRBJ2-2
v_call: TRBV11-3
clone_size: few
d_call: TRBD2

cdr3_aa: CSASPLAGVPLTDTQYF
cdr3_nt: TGCAGTGCTAGTCCACTAGCGGGAGTTCCCCTCACAGATACGCAGTATTTT
j_call: TRBJ2-3
v_call: TRBV20-1
clone_size: .
d_call: TRBD2

cdr3_aa: CASSQPDRGYQPQHF
cdr3_nt: TGTGCCAGCAGCCAACCGGACAGGGGGTATCAGCCCCAGCATTTT
j_call: TRBJ1-5
v_call: TRBV28
clone_size: .
d_call: TRBD1

cdr3_aa: CASSSSTGVTEAFF
cdr3_nt: TGTGCCAGCAGCTCATCGACAGGGGTCACTGAAGCTTTCTTT
j_call: TRBJ1-1
v_call: TRBV7-3
clone_size: many
d_call: TRBD1

cdr3_aa: CASRRLAEGREQYF
cdr3_nt: TGTGCCAGCAGGCGACTAGCGGAGGGCCGAGAGCAGTACTTC
j_call: TRBJ2-7
v_call: TRBV6-2/TRBV6-3
clone_size: many
d_call: TRBD2

cdr3_aa: CASSLGFGTGIEETQYF
cdr3_nt: TGTGCCAGCAGCTTAGGGTTCGGGACAGGGATTGAAGAGACCCAGTACTTC
j_call: TRBJ2-5
v_call: TRBV11-2
clone_size: .
d_call: TRBD1

cdr3_aa: CASSRTADGSYEQYF
cdr3_nt: TGTGCCAGCAGCCGGACCGCCGACGGTTCCTACGAGCAGTACTTC
j_call: TRBJ2-7
v_call: TRBV12-3/TRBV12-4
clone_size: .
d_call: .

cdr3_aa: CASSWDRGNEQFF
cdr3_nt: TGCGCCAGCAGCTGGGACAGGGGAAATGAGCAGTTCTTC
j_call: TRBJ2-1
v_call: TRBV5-1
clone_size: .
d_call: TRBD1

cdr3_aa: CAIMREGADTQYF
cdr3_nt: TGTGCCATCATGCGGGAGGGTGCAGATACGCAGTATTTT
j_call: TRBJ2-3
v_call: TRBV10-3
clone_size: few
d_call: TRBD2

cdr3_aa: CSARGIGLIAYEQYF
cdr3_nt: TGCAGTGCTAGAGGCATCGGACTCATCGCCTACGAGCAGTACTTC
j_call: TRBJ2-7
v_call: TRBV20-1
clone_size: few
d_call: .

cdr3_aa: CASSPQLGQGNTEAFF
cdr3_nt: TGTGCCAGCTCACCACAGCTAGGGCAGGGGAACACTGAAGCTTTCTTT
j_call: TRBJ1-1
v_call: TRBV18
clone_size: many
d_call: .

cdr3_aa: CASTPGGGTGELFF
cdr3_nt: TGTGCCAGCACCCCGGGGGGGGGCACCGGGGAGCTGTTTTTT
j_call: TRBJ2-2
v_call: TRBV6-2/TRBV6-3
clone_size: .
d_call: TRBD2

cdr3_aa: CASRGGGKGYGYTF
cdr3_nt: TGTGCCAGCAGGGGGGGAGGGAAGGGGTATGGCTACACCTTC
j_call: TRBJ1-2
v_call: TRBV6-6
clone_size: once
d_call: .

cdr3_aa: CASSPLALSSYNEQFF
cdr3_nt: TGTGCCAGCAGCCCACTAGCGCTGAGCTCCTACAATGAGCAGTTCTTC
j_call: TRBJ2-1
v_call: TRBV7-9
clone_size: many
d_call: TRBD2

cdr3_aa: CASSGPGRGGGELFF
cdr3_nt: TGTGCCAGTAGTGGCCCCGGGAGAGGCGGCGGGGAGCTGTTTTTT
j_call: TRBJ2-2
v_call: TRBV19
clone_size: .
d_call: .

cdr3_aa: CASSTPGQGTNIQYF
cdr3_nt: TGTGCCAGCAGTACCCCTGGACAGGGGACAAACATTCAGTACTTC
j_call: TRBJ2-4
v_call: TRBV28
clone_size: many
d_call: TRBD1

cdr3_aa: CASSLGEGTGELFF
cdr3_nt: TGTGCCAGCAGCTTAGGAGAGGGGACCGGGGAGCTGTTTTTT
j_call: TRBJ2-2
v_call: TRBV7-8
clone_size: .
d_call: .

cdr3_aa: CASSPSGGNEKLFF
cdr3_nt: TGTGCCAGCAGCCCCTCGGGGGGTAATGAAAAACTGTTTTTT
j_call: TRBJ1-4
v_call: TRBV7-6
clone_size: .
d_call: .

cdr3_aa: CASSQDRQETQYF
cdr3_nt: TGTGCCAGCAGTCAAGACCGACAAGAGACCCAGTACTTC
j_call: TRBJ2-5
v_call: TRBV2
clone_size: few
d_call: .

cdr3_aa: CASRITGGNGYTF
cdr3_nt: TGTGCCAGCAGAATTACAGGGGGCAATGGCTACACCTTC
j_call: TRBJ1-2
v_call: TRBV28
clone_size: few
d_call: TRBD1

cdr3_aa: CSAPPGLAVYEQYF
cdr3_nt: TGCAGTGCCCCTCCGGGACTAGCGGTCTACGAGCAGTACTTC
j_call: TRBJ2-7
v_call: TRBV20-1
clone_size: .
d_call: TRBD2

cdr3_aa: CSASFTLNTEAFF
cdr3_nt: TGCAGTGCTAGCTTTACACTGAACACTGAAGCTTTCTTT
j_call: TRBJ1-1
v_call: TRBV20-1
clone_size: few
d_call: .

cdr3_aa: CSANNRAPYGYTF
cdr3_nt: TGCAGTGCTAACAACAGGGCCCCCTATGGCTACACCTTC
j_call: TRBJ1-2
v_call: TRBV20-1
clone_size: .
d_call: .

cdr3_aa: CASSRTSGANTGELFF
cdr3_nt: TGTGCCAGTAGTAGGACTAGCGGGGCGAACACCGGGGAGCTGTTTTTT
j_call: TRBJ2-2
v_call: TRBV19
clone_size: few
d_call: TRBD2

cdr3_aa: CSASTGAGEAFF
cdr3_nt: TGCAGTGCTTCGACAGGGGCGGGTGAAGCTTTCTTT
j_call: TRBJ1-1
v_call: TRBV20-1
clone_size: few
d_call: TRBD1

cdr3_aa: CASSLLPLAKNIQYF
cdr3_nt: TGTGCCAGCAGCTTACTTCCGTTAGCCAAAAACATTCAGTACTTC
j_call: TRBJ2-4
v_call: TRBV7-6
clone_size: few
d_call: .

cdr3_aa: CASSDTGVDSPLHF
cdr3_nt: TGTGCCAGCAGCGATACAGGGGTGGATTCACCCCTCCACTTT
j_call: TRBJ1-6
v_call: TRBV5-6
clone_size: .
d_call: TRBD1

cdr3_aa: CATSSPGGATNEKLFF
cdr3_nt: TGTGCCACCAGCAGCCCCGGGGGGGCGACTAATGAAAAACTGTTTTTT
j_call: TRBJ1-4
v_call: TRBV15
clone_size: .
d_call: .

cdr3_aa: CAISPNRGGDEKLFF
cdr3_nt: TGTGCCATCAGTCCCAACAGGGGAGGTGATGAAAAACTGTTTTTT
j_call: TRBJ1-4
v_call: TRBV10-3
clone_size: many
d_call: TRBD1

cdr3_aa: CASSLAQDEQYF
cdr3_nt: TGTGCCAGCAGCTTAGCGCAGGACGAGCAGTACTTC
j_call: TRBJ2-7
v_call: TRBV7-8
clone_size: many
d_call: .

cdr3_aa: CASSGIGSRNEKLFF
cdr3_nt: TGTGCCAGCAGCGGGATTGGCAGCCGGAATGAAAAACTGTTTTTT
j_call: TRBJ1-4
v_call: TRBV5-7
clone_size: .
d_call: .

cdr3_aa: CASSFLEKLFF
cdr3_nt: TGTGCCAGCAGTTTTCTCGAAAAACTGTTTTTT
j_call: TRBJ1-4
v_call: TRBV28
clone_size: few
d_call: .

cdr3_aa: CATSDTRANEKLFF
cdr3_nt: TGTGCCACCAGTGATACGAGGGCGAATGAAAAACTGTTTTTT
j_call: TRBJ1-4
v_call: TRBV24-1
clone_size: .
d_call: .

cdr3_aa: CASSYIAGGSPYEQYF
cdr3_nt: TGTGCCAGCAGCTATATAGCGGGGGGCTCACCTTACGAGCAGTACTTC
j_call: TRBJ2-7
v_call: TRBV7-9
clone_size: .
d_call: TRBD2

cdr3_aa: CSGRIGTEAFF
cdr3_nt: TGCAGCGGCCGCATAGGAACTGAAGCTTTCTTT
j_call: TRBJ1-1
v_call: TRBV29-1
clone_size: .
d_call: .

cdr3_aa: CSVNSGASHGYTF
cdr3_nt: TGCAGCGTGAACTCCGGGGCCAGCCATGGCTACACCTTC
j_call: TRBJ1-2
v_call: TRBV29-1
clone_size: few
d_call: .

cdr3_aa: CASSPTRGLATNTGELFF
cdr3_nt: TGTGCCAGCAGTCCGACAAGGGGACTAGCTACTAACACCGGGGAGCTGTTTTTT
j_call: TRBJ2-2
v_call: TRBV27
clone_size: many
d_call: TRBD2

cdr3_aa: CASSLARQELFF
cdr3_nt: TGTGCCAGCAGCTTGGCCCGACAGGAGCTTTTCTTC
j_call: TRBJ2-7
v_call: TRBV5-5
clone_size: few
d_call: .

cdr3_aa: CSARGQGYGYTF
cdr3_nt: TGCAGTGCTAGAGGACAGGGCTATGGCTACACCTTC
j_call: TRBJ1-2
v_call: TRBV20-1
clone_size: .
d_call: TRBD1

cdr3_aa: CASSRGGQSTDTQYF
cdr3_nt: TGTGCCAGCAGTAGGGGGGGACAGTCCACAGATACGCAGTATTTT
j_call: TRBJ2-3
v_call: TRBV6-1
clone_size: .
d_call: .

cdr3_aa: CASSQSSLPLEQYF
cdr3_nt: TGTGCCAGCAGCCAGAGCTCTCTCCCCCTCGAGCAGTACTTC
j_call: TRBJ2-7
v_call: TRBV7-4
clone_size: .
d_call: .

cdr3_aa: CASNTGTGGRLAGARETQYF
cdr3_nt: TGTGCCAGCAATACCGGGACAGGGGGTCGTCTAGCGGGAGCGAGAGAGACCCAGTACTTC
j_call: TRBJ2-5
v_call: TRBV28
clone_size: .
d_call: .

cdr3_aa: CASSLAGVGLGAYNEQFF
cdr3_nt: TGTGCCAGCAGCTTGGCGGGAGTGGGTTTGGGGGCCTACAATGAGCAGTTCTTC
j_call: TRBJ2-1
v_call: TRBV5-4
clone_size: .
d_call: .

cdr3_aa: CAISESGPPQHF
cdr3_nt: TGTGCCATCAGTGAGTCGGGGCCGCCCCAGCATTTT
j_call: TRBJ1-5
v_call: TRBV10-3
clone_size: few
d_call: .

cdr3_aa: CASSHGLVINEQFF
cdr3_nt: TGTGCCAGCAGCCACGGACTAGTCATCAATGAGCAGTTCTTC
j_call: TRBJ2-1
v_call: TRBV7-2
clone_size: many
d_call: TRBD2